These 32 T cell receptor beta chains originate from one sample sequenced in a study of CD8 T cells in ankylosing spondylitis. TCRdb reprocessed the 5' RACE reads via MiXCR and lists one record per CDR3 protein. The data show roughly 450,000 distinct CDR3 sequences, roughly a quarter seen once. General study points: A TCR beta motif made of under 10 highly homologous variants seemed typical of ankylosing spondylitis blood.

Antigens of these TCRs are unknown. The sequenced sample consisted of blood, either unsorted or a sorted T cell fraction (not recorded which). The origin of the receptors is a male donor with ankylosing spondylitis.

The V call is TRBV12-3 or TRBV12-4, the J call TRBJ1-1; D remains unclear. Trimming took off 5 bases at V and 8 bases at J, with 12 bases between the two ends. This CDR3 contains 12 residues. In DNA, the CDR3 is TGTGCCAGCAGTGGCTACGCATTAGAAGCTTTCTTT. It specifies CASSGYALEAFF.

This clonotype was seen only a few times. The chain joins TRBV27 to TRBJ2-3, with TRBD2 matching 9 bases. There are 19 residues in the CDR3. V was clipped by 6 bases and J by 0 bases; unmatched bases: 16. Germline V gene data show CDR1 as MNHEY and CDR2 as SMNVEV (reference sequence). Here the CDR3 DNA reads TGTGCCAGCAGATCGGGACTAGCACATATTTTAAAAAGCACAGATACGCAGTATTTT. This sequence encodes CASRSGLAHILKSTDTQYF.

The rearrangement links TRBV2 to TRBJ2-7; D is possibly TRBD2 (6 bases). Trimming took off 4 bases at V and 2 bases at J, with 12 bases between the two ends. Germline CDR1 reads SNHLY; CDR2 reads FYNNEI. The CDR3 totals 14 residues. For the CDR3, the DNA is TGTGCCAGCAGTGGGACTATGGGAGCCTACGAGCAGTACTTC. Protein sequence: CASSGTMGAYEQYF.

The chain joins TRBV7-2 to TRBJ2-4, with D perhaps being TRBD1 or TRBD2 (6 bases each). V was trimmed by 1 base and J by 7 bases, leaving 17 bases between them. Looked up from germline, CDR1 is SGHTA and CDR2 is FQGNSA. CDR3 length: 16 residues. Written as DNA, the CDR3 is TGTGCCAGCAGCTTAGGCTTACAGGGACGGGGGAACATTCAGTACTTC. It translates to CASSLGLQGRGNIQYF.

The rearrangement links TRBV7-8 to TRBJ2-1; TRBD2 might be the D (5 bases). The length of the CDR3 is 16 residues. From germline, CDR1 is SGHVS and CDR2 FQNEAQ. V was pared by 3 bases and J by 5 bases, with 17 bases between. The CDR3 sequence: CASSFSGTTQHNEQFF. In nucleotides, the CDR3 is TGTGCCAGCAGCTTTTCGGGAACCACCCAACACAATGAGCAGTTCTTC.

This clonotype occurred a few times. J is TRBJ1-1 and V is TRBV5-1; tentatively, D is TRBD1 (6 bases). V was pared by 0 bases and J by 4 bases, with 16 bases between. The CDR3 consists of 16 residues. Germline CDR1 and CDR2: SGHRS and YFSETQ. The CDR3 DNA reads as TGCGCCAGCAGCTTGGAAAAGGGGGGGTTGAGCACTGAAGCTTTCTTT. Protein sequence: CASSLEKGGLSTEAFF.

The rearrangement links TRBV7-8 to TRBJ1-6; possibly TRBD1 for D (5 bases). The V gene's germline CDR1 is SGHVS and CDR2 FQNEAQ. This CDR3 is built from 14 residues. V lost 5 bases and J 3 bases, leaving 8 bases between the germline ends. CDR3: CASSGAVYNSPLHF. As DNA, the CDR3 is TGTGCCAGCAGCGGGGCAGTCTATAATTCACCCCTCCACTTT. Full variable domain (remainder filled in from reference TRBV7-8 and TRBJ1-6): GAGVSQSPRYKVAKRGQDVALRCDPISGHVSLFWYQQALGQGPEFLTYFQNEAQLDKSGLPSDRFFAERPEGSVSTLKIQRTQQEDSAVYLCASSGAVYNSPLHFGNGTRLTVT.

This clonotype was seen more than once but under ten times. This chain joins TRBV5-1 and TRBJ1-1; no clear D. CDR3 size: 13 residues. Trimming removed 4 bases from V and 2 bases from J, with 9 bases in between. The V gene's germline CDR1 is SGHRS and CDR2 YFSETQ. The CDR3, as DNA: TGCGCCAGCAGCACCCCACCTAACACTGAAGCTTTCTTT. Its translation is CASSTPPNTEAFF. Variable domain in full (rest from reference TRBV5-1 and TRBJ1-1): KAGVTQTPRYLIKTRGQQVTLSCSPISGHRSVSWYQQTPGQGLQFLFEYFSETQRNKGNFPGRFSGRQFSNSRSEMNVSTLELGDSALYLCASSTPPNTEAFFGQGTRLTVV.

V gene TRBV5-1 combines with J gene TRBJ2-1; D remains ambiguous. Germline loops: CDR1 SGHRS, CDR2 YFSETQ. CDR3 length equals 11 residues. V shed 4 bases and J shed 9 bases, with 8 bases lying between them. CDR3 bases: TGCGCCAGCAGCACGGGTGCTGAGCAGTTCTTC. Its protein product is CASSTGAEQFF.

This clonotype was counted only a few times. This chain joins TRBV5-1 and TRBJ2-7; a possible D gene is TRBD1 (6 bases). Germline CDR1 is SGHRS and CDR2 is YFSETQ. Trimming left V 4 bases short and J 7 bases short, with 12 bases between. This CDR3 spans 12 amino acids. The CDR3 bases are TGCGCCAGCAGCGAGATTCAGGGGGAGCAGTACTTC. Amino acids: CASSEIQGEQYF.

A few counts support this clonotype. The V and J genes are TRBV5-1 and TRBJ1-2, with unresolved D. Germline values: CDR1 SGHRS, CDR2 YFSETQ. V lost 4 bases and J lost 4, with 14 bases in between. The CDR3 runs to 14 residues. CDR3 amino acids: CASSPYLSGYGYTF. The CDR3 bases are TGCGCCAGCAGCCCGTATCTGAGTGGCTATGGCTACACCTTC.

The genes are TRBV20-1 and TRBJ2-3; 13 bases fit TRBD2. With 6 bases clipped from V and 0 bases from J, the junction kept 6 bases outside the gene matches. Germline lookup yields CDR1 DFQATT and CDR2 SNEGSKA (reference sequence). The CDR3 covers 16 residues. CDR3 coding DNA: TGCAGTGCAGGGACTAGCGGGATGATGAGCACAGATACGCAGTATTTT. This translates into CSAGTSGMMSTDTQYF.

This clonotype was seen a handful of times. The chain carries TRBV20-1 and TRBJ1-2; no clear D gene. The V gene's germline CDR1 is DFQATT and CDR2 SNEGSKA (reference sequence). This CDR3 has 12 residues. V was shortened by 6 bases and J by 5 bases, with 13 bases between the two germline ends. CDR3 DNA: TGCAGTGCCGCCCCGTTTGGGTATGGCTACACCTTC. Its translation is CSAAPFGYGYTF.

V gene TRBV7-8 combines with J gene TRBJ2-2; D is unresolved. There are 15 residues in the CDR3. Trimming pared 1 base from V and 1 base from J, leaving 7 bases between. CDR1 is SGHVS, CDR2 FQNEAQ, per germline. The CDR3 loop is CASSLVPENTGELFF. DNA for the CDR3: TGTGCCAGCAGCTTAGTCCCAGAGAACACCGGGGAGCTGTTTTTT.

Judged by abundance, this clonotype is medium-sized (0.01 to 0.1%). The CDR3 sequence is CASSPGVNYGYTF. The CDR3 DNA is TGCGCCAGCAGCCCGGGGGTAAACTATGGCTACACCTTC. This sequence joins TRBV5-1 and TRBJ1-2; a weak D match, TRBD1 (5 bases). The length of the CDR3 is 13 residues. The germline gives CDR1 SGHRS, CDR2 YFSETQ. Trimming shortened V by 4 bases and J by 2 bases, and 9 bases separated the two germline ends.

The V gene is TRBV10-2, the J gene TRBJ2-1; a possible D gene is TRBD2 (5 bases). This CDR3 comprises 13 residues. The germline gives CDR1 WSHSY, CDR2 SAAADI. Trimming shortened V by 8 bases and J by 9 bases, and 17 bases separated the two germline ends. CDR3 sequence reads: CASLWSASSEQFF. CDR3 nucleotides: TGCGCCAGCTTGTGGTCGGCTAGCAGTGAGCAGTTCTTC.

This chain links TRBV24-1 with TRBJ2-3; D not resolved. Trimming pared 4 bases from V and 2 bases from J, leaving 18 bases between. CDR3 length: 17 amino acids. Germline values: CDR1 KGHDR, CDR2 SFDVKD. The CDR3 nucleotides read TGTGCCACCAGTGACCCACCTGGACCCATTGACACAGATACGCAGTATTTT. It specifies CATSDPPGPIDTDTQYF.

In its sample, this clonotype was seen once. The DNA for the CDR3 is TGTGCCAGCAGTGTTGGTGGGGACACTAAAAAGGCTTTCTTT. This gives the protein CASSVGGDTKKAFF. The rearrangement joins TRBV2 to TRBJ1-1, with D perhaps matching TRBD1 (6 bases). With 4 bases removed from V and 11 bases from J, the gap between germline ends came to 20 bases. CDR1 SNHLY and CDR2 FYNNEI come from the germline V gene. The length of the CDR3 is 14 residues.

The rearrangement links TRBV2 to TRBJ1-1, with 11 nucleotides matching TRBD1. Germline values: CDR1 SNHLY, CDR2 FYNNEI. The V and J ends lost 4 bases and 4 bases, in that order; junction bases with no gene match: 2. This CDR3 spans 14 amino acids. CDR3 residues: CASSAGTGGTEAFF. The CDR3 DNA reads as TGTGCCAGCAGTGCCGGGACAGGGGGCACTGAAGCTTTCTTT.

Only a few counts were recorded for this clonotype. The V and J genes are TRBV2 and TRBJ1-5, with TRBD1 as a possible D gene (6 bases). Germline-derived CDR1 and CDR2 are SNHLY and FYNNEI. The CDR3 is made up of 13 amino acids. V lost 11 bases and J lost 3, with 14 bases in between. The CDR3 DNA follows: TGTGCCGGACAGACGGACTACAATCAGCCCCAGCATTTT. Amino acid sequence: CAGQTDYNQPQHF.

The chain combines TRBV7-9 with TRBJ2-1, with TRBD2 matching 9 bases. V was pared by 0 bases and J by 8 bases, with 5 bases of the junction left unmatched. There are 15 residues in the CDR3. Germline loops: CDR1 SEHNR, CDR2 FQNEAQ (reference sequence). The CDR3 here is CASSLAGSGSYEQFF. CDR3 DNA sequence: TGTGCCAGCAGCTTAGCCGGTAGCGGGAGCTATGAGCAGTTCTTC.

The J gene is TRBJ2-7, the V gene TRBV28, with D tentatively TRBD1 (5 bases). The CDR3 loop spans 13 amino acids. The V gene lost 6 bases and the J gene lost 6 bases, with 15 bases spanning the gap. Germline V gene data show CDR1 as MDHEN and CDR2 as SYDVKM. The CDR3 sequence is CASSSSVRAEQYF. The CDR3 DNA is TGTGCCAGCAGCAGTTCGGTCAGGGCCGAGCAGTACTTC.

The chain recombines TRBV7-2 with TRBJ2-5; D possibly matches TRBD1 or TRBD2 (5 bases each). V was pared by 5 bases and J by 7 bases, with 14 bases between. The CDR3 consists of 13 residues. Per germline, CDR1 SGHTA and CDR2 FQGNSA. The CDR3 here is CASSPPGLGTQYF. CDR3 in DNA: TGTGCCAGCAGCCCACCGGGGCTGGGGACCCAGTACTTC.

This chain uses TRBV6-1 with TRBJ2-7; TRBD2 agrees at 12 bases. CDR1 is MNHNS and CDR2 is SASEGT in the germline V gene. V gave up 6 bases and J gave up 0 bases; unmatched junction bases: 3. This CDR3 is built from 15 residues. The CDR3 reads CASSQLAGGSYEQYV. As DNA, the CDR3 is TGTGCCAGCAGCCAACTAGCGGGAGGCTCCTACGAGCAGTACGTC.

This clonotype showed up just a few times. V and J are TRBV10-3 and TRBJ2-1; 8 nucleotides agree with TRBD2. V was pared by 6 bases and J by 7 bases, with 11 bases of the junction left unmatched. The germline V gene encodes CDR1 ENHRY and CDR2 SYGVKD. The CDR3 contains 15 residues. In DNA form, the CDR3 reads TGTGCCATCAGGAACAGCGGGAGACCCGGGAATGAGCAGTTCTTC. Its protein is CAIRNSGRPGNEQFF.

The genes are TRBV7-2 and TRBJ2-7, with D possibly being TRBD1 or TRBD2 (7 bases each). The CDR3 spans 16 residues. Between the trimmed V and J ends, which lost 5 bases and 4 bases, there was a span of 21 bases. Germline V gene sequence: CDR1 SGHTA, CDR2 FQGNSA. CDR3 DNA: TGTGCCAGCAGCCAAGGGGGCGGGAGAGGGGCTTACGAGCAGTACTTC. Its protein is CASSQGGGRGAYEQYF.

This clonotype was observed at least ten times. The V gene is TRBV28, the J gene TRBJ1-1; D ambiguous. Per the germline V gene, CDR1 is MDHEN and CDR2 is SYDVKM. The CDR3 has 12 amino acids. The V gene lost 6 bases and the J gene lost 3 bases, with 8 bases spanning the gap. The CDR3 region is CASSMIDTEAFF. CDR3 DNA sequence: TGTGCCAGCAGCATGATAGACACTGAAGCTTTCTTT.

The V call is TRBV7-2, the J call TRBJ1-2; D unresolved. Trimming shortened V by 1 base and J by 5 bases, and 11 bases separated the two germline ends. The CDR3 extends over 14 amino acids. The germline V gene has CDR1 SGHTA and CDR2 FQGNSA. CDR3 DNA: TGTGCCAGCAGCTTAGATGGCAGGATGTATGGCTACACCTTC. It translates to CASSLDGRMYGYTF.

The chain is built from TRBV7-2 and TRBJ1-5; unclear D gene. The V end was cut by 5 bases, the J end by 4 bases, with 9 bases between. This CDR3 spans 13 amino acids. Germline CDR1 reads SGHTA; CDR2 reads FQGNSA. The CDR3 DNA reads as TGTGCCAGCAGCACTAGTACGAATCAGCCCCAGCATTTT. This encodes CASSTSTNQPQHF. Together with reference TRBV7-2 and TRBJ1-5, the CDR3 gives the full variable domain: GAGVSQSPSNKVTEKGKDVELRCDPISGHTALYWYRQSLGQGLEFLIYFQGNSAPDKSGLPSDRFSAERTGGSVSTLTIQRTQQEDSAVYLCASSTSTNQPQHFGDGTRLSIL.

CDR3 in DNA: TGTGCCAGTGGACGGGAGAACACTGAAGCTTTCTTT. It is translated as CASGRENTEAFF. The rearrangement links TRBV5-6 to TRBJ1-1, with D hard to call. This CDR3 region has 12 residues. Looked up from germline, CDR1 is SGHDT and CDR2 is YYEEEE. V lost 8 bases, J lost 1 base, and 9 bases lay in between.

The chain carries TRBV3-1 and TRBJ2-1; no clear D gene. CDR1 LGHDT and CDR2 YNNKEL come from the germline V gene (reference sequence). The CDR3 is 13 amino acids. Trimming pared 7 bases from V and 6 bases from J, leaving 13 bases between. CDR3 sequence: CASTSRLGNEQFF. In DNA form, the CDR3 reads TGTGCCAGCACCTCAAGACTGGGCAATGAGCAGTTCTTC.

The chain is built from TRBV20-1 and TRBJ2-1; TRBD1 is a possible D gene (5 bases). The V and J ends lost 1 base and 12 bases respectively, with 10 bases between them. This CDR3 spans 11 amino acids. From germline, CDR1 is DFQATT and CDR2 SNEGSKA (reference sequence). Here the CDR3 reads CSARARAWQFF. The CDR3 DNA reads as TGCAGTGCTAGAGCCAGGGCCTGGCAGTTCTTC.